This T cell receptor (beta chain) was profiled in a study of T cell changes during pregnancy in multiple sclerosis. Measured with immunoSEQ multiplex PCR; TCRdb has only the in-frame clones, and not every one. This table has approximately 34,000 clones, approximately 94% appearing once. The length of the CDR3 is 16 residues. CDR1 SGHRS and CDR2 YFSETQ come from the germline V gene. Trimming shortened V by 0 bases and J by 1 base, and 10 bases separated the two germline ends. V and J are TRBV5-1 and TRBJ2-2; D remains ambiguous. The clonotype comes from a female donor with multiple sclerosis, enrolled in a pregnancy study. This material consisted of CD4+ T cells from peripheral blood mononuclear cells, taken in the second trimester of pregnancy. The chain's CDR3 is CASSLELSGNTGELFF. The DNA of the CDR3 is TGCGCCAGCAGCTTGGAACTTTCGGGGAACACCGGGGAGCTGTTTTTT.